The present T cell receptor (beta chain) was sequenced within a study of control samples from healthy donors and cancer patients. TCRdb's table, derived via immunoSEQ multiplex PCR, lists solely in-frame clones and lacks some. Here the sample spans around 110,000 clones, 85% to 90% being singletons. CDR1 and CDR2 (germline): SGHRS, YFSETQ. The ends lost 4 bases at V and 0 bases at J; junction bases unmatched: 6. The CDR3 extends over 15 amino acids. This clone came up once. The source is a woman in her seventies in good health. Sequenced material: blood. The chain recombines TRBV5-1 with TRBJ2-5; 7 bases agree with TRBD2. CDR3 sequence: CASSNLAGDQETQYF. In DNA, the CDR3 is TGCGCCAGCAGCAACCTGGCGGGGGACCAAGAGACCCAGTACTTC.